Following are 6 T cell receptor beta chains from one sample sequenced in a study of regulatory dendritic cells for organ transplantation. No cognate antigen is known for these TCRs. Sequenced by immunoSEQ multiplex PCR; TCRdb stores in-frame clones only, minus some. The sample includes approximately 10,000 clones, 60% to 85% of them seen just once. CFSE-labeled sorted T cells met regulatory or mature dendritic cells for 4 to 6 days. Sequencing was done on a sample of memory CD4+ T cells from blood cultured with regulatory dendritic cells. The subset is: CD45RO+ memory T cells. The receptors shown here come from a human donor in good health.

The chain uses TRBV4-1 and TRBJ1-1, with D possibly being TRBD1 (6 bases). V was clipped by 0 bases and J by 5 bases, with 16 bases between them. The CDR3 covers 16 residues. In germline, CDR1 is MGHRA, CDR2 YSYEKL. DNA for the CDR3: TGCGCCAGCAGCCAAGATAATGGGCTGAGGGGGACTGAAGCTTTCTTT. Translating gives CASSQDNGLRGTEAFF.

This sequence joins TRBV9 and TRBJ2-3; 8 nucleotides line up with TRBD2. The length of the CDR3 is 13 residues. The ends lost 2 bases at V and 5 bases at J; junction bases unmatched: 1. Germline-derived CDR1 and CDR2 are SGDLS and YYNGEE. CDR3: CASSVLAGDTQYF. In DNA form, the CDR3 reads TGTGCCAGCAGCGTTCTAGCGGGAGATACGCAGTATTTT.

The V and J genes are TRBV7-3 and TRBJ2-2; D gene ambiguous. Germline V CDR1 and CDR2: SGHTA, FQGTGA. Trimming took 2 bases from V and 2 from J, leaving 12 bases between them. The CDR3 is 16 residues long. In DNA, the CDR3 is TGTGCCAGCAGCTTATCCGGCGCAGGAAACACCGGGGAGCTGTTTTTT. Translated: CASSLSGAGNTGELFF.

This rearrangement joins TRBV27 to TRBJ2-6; 7 nucleotides line up with TRBD1. V was clipped by 5 bases and J by 2 bases; unmatched bases: 3. Germline CDR1 and CDR2: MNHEY and SMNVEV (reference sequence). This CDR3 is 15 amino acids long. The CDR3: CASSAQGTGANVLTF. CDR3 nucleotides: TGTGCCAGCAGTGCACAGGGGACTGGGGCCAACGTCCTGACTTTC. Drawing the rest from reference TRBV27 and TRBJ2-6, the complete variable domain is EAQVTQNPRYLITVTGKKLTVTCSQNMNHEYMSWYRQDPGLGLRQIYYSMNVEVTDKGDVPEGYKVSRKEKRNFPLILESPSPNQTSLYFCASSAQGTGANVLTFGAGSRLTVL.

V and J are TRBV6-5 and TRBJ1-5; D unclear. The V gene's germline CDR1 is MNHEY and CDR2 SVGAGI. V gave up 6 bases and J gave up 7 bases, with 16 bases separating them. There are 14 residues in the CDR3. CDR3 protein: CASSLLEGEQPQHF. For the CDR3, the DNA is TGTGCCAGCAGCCTGCTTGAGGGAGAGCAGCCCCAGCATTTT.

As for this clone: This sample also contains other DNA sequences that code for the same CDR3. This rearrangement joins TRBV7-9 to TRBJ1-1; D gene uncertain. The germline V gene has CDR1 SEHNR and CDR2 FQNEAQ (reference sequence). The germline V and J ends were trimmed by 1 base and 0 bases, with 3 bases remaining between them. The CDR3 has 13 amino acids. The CDR3 loop reads CASSLDMNTEAFF. The CDR3 region has the DNA TGTGCCAGCAGCTTAGATATGAACACTGAAGCTTTCTTT.